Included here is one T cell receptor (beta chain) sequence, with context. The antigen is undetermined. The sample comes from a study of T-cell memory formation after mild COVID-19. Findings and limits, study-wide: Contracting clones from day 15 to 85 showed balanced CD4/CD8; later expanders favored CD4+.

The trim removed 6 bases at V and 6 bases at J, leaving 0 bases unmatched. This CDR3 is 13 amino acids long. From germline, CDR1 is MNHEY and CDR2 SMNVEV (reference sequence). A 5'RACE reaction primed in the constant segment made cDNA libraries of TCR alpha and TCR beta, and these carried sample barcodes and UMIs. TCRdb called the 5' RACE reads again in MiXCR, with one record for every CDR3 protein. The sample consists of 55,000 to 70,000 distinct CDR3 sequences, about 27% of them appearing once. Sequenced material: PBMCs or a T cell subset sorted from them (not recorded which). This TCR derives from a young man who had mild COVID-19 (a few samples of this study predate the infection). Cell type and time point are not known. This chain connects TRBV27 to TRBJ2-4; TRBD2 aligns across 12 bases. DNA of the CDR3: TGTGCCAGCAGACTAGCGGGAGGAAACATTCAGTACTTC. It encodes CASRLAGGNIQYF.